This T cell receptor beta chain was recovered during a study of cytomegalovirus exposure and HLA in healthy donors (dated by TCRdb to 2017 to 2019). Describing the broader study: An earlier analysis of some 600 of the donors reported 276 Gb of sequence data and about 120 million unique TCR beta sequences obtained from around 180 million T cells. Donor age, sex, ethnicity and CMV serostatus were collected together with the repertoire data. The study profiled the T cell repertoires of 500 to 800 subjects by immunosequencing and related them to cytomegalovirus serostatus. About 280 gigabases of sequencing data and 70 million to 100 million unique TCR sequences made up an early release that covered 640 HLA-typed donors. The aim of the study was to test whether cataloging public T cell receptors could identify signatures of past pathogen exposure. The number of typed donors differed by locus: about 629-640 for A, B, C, DRB1 and DQB1; 522 for DQA1; some 610 for DPA1; and some 430 for DPB1. Because of strong linkage in the cohort, 5 or 6 DR-DQ haplotypes were treated as single units for association and clustering. Besides the first cohort of 666 subjects, a separate validation cohort made up of 120 different subjects was used. In a later genetic analysis, genome-wide SNP genotypes for about three fifths of the roughly 670 donors were used, and that subset was treated as a discovery cohort. Among around 400 genotyped donors of the cohort, an average of around 220,000 unique TCR beta nucleotide sequences was sequenced per donor, of which approximately 19% were non-productive. An earlier analysis of 500 to 750 of the donors applied high-throughput TCR beta sequencing to assess whether each TCR beta V gene segment acted as functional or pseudogenic. Among the roughly 410 genotyped donors, under 90% belonged to the genetic ancestry cluster associated with self-reported Caucasian donors. In a later analysis, previously published TCR beta repertoires from 666 donors were re-analyzed and high-resolution HLA genotyping was added so that TCR occurrence patterns could be studied. Class I and class II HLA loci were covered by the typing at four-digit resolution. The study combined high-throughput TCR immunosequencing, statistical association of individual TCRs with disease status, and machine learning to predict cytomegalovirus infection status. Every repertoire in the discovery cohort had been generated on one and the same sequencing platform. The later analysis used no new phenotypic data to find candidate immune exposures, relying instead on TCR beta sequences and their occurrence across donors. The investigation overall reported the following: Assigning TCR associations to individual alleles was difficult when HLA alleles, especially DR and DQ, strongly co-occurred. A cluster of highly shared sequence variants was judged likely to represent a technical artifact of the sequencing pipeline. A further reported finding was that TCR beta sequences accurately predicted the HLA-A and HLA-B alleles for most subjects in the first cohort. A later analysis found that most CMV-associated TCR beta chains appeared HLA-restricted, with HLA associations seemingly driven largely by CMV exposure. Linkage disequilibrium might explain the correlated functional status among segregating V segments, but an unknown experimental factor could not be ruled out. In an earlier analysis of over 550 of the donors, most TCR beta V segments were observed in productive rearrangements about 87% or about 30% of the time, broadly matching IMGT annotations. Specific HLA alleles were associated with 15,000 to 20,000 TCR beta sequences at a false discovery rate of 0.05 in a later analysis. The authors suggested that the approach could potentially be generalized to other disease states and immunological phenotypes. In a later analysis, HLA-associated TCR beta chains showed more clonal expansion and lower generation probabilities than non-associated chains that were equally common. According to a later analysis, TCR association rates differed among HLA loci, with DRB1 alleles showing the most associated TCRs and HLA-C alleles showing the fewest. This cohort had only TCR beta chains sequenced, and the lack of alpha or paired-chain data limited which features could be detected. A later genetic analysis reported fewer N-insertions in productive TCRs among donors in an Asian-associated ancestry cluster than the roughly 700-donor mean. For the cohort, immune exposure information was limited to CMV serostatus. Cytomegalovirus status was reported to be diagnosed by the classifier with high specificity and sensitivity in both the original and validation cohorts. Sequencing depth was assumed to be roughly uniform across donors in the presence/absence analyses, though that assumption may not hold. In vitro tests confirmed that three of the cytomegalovirus-associated TCR beta chains recognize cytomegalovirus antigens. In a later analysis, several top co-occurrence clusters were reported to appear linked to parvovirus B19, influenza, CMV and Epstein-Barr virus. HLA typing was unavailable for some donors at each locus, so association tests used only the typed subset. A total of about 150 TCR beta chains were listed by the study as associated with cytomegalovirus. Because counts were too low, about 18 rarely observed V segments, including chromosome 9 orphons, were left out of the earlier analysis of about 620 of the donors. While some public TCRs were present in many individuals, most TCR sequences turned up only very rarely across donors. In a later genetic analysis, a missense DCLRE1C variant was associated with V-gene and J-gene trimming of TCR beta chains, and the association was replicated in an independent cohort.

The library was prepared using the immunoSEQ multiplex PCR assay. For the multiplex PCR, a mixture combining 60 forward primers for TCR Vbeta segments and 13 reverse primers for TCR Jbeta segments was used. Amplification of the CDR3 region of rearranged TCR beta genes was performed with a multiplex PCR assay on genomic DNA. The amplified TCR beta libraries were sequenced on the Illumina HiSeq System as 87-base-pair reads. In the source study's methods: In a later analysis, some 80 million unique TCR beta chains were counted across the roughly 610 repertoires, and roughly 11 million of these chains were shared by at least two donors. A nearest-neighbor algorithm error-corrected the raw reads and collapsed the reads into unique sequences, merging closely related sequences to remove PCR and sequencing errors. CDR3 sequences were aligned to IMGT reference sequences to assign V, D and J gene segments. Each retained sequence needed at least a six-nucleotide match to both a V gene segment and a J gene segment. A rearrangement counted as productive if the CDR3 had no stop codons and remained in frame with V and J, and every other rearrangement counted as non-productive. Following IMGT convention, CDR3 was defined as the stretch from the second conserved V-encoded cysteine up to the conserved J-encoded phenylalanine. The earlier analysis of a few hundred of the donors excluded any sequence lacking an unambiguous match to a single V gene segment. An earlier analysis of just under 600 of the donors called V segments functional above 56.7% productive rearrangements and segregating when the between-donor standard deviation exceeded 5%. A statistical classification framework was built to diagnose cytomegalovirus status from the catalog of TCR beta chain sequences. A later analysis assigned V and J genes by comparing TCR nucleotide sequences with IMGT/GENE-DB human TR gene sequences. In a later analysis, CDR3 sequences and most-parsimonious VDJ recombination scenarios were assigned using the TCRdist pipeline. In a later analysis, every TCR beta chain was defined by the combination of its CDR3 amino acid sequence and its V-gene family, and reads without a unique V-gene family were dropped. In a later analysis, nearly 600 highly shared, low-generation-probability nucleotide sequences were removed to address suspected cross-contamination and a sequencing artifact. In a later analysis, a clonal expansion index for each public chain was calculated from normalized within-repertoire ranks of inferred template counts. In a later analysis, generation probabilities were computed using a VDJ recombination model fitted to out-of-frame rearrangements, and the results were checked against IGoR. In a later analysis, TCR-TCR, TCR-HLA and TCR-CMV co-occurrence was scored with hypergeometric tests, and a repertoire-size bias correction was applied to TCR pairs. In a later analysis, false discovery rates were estimated by permuting HLA or CMV assignments 20 times. In a later analysis, co-occurring TCRs were grouped with DBSCAN, and TCRdist sequence similarity was added when clustering was performed within HLA-allele-positive subsets. Co-occurrence clustering excluded repertoires with fewer than 30,000 or more than 120,000 public chains, plus five with anomalous nucleotide sharing. TCRdb's version of the immuneACCESS table is confined to in-frame rearrangements and falls short of the full clone set. An unresolved V gene accounts for under half of the shortfall where checked; the remainder is of unknown origin. Clone size and V and J calls were adopted from that table, with D and trimming inferred from the DNA. The sample profile shows roughly 120,000 clones; 8.5% to 9% of them were found once. Jointly, the top ten make up about 6.6% of the sample.

Note on this clone: Its antigen has not been determined. Per-base qualities were not stored, and no clone one base away is much larger.

The cohort comprised around 700 healthy bone marrow donors. All cohort members were sampled while nominally healthy, although unrecorded immune exposures were likely present. The donor was CMV seropositive and was included in the group of 290 or so seropositive cohort members. A peripheral blood sample was collected from each donor, and TCR beta sequencing was performed on peripheral blood mononuclear cells. Genomic DNA extraction from the blood cell samples was performed with the Qiagen DNeasy Blood Extraction Kit. Material for sequencing was PBMCs. This sequence was found in a woman in her forties in good health and CMV-seropositive.

The DNA sequence reads TGTGCCAGCAGCGTTTCCGGGACTTCCTACGAGCAGTACTTC. It is translated as CASSVSGTSYEQYF. Rearrangement joined TRBV9 to TRBJ2-7; a tentative D match to TRBD2 spans 6 bases. CDR1 and CDR2 are read off the germline V gene as SGDLS and YYNGEE. The CDR3 spans 14 residues, from the cysteine through the phenylalanine. Just CDR3 DNA is preserved here, 42 bases in frame from base 1. V loses 2 bases of germline sequence and J loses 1 base, and the interval between the two ends is 10 bases.